Below, 30 T cell receptor beta chains from the same sample are listed, as sequenced in a study of CD8 T cell repertoires and HIV-1 epitope variants (dated by TCRdb to 2020 to 2022). The receptor library was made with the immunoSEQ multiplex PCR assay. In its TCRdb copy, this immuneACCESS table keeps in-frame sequences only and misses some clones. Where compared with another copy, unresolved V genes explain less than half of these, and the others have no known cause. This sample lists about 95,000 clones; around 67% were detected once. Approximately 24% of the sample is in the top ten clones. Sequencing was performed on uncultured baseline CD8+ T cells from peripheral blood mononuclear cells (PBMCs). Receptors originate from a male donor with HIV.

J is TRBJ2-5 and V is TRBV25-1; D may match TRBD1 or TRBD2 (6 bases each). CDR1 is MGHDK, CDR2 SYGVNS, per germline. The CDR3 loop spans 17 amino acids. Trimming shortened V by 7 bases and J by 9 bases, and 30 bases separated the two germline ends. For the CDR3, the DNA is TGTGCCAGCACCACCGACAGGACGAACACCCTCGGGGAGGCCCAGTACTTC. Its translation is CASTTDRTNTLGEAQYF.

This chain joins TRBV9 and TRBJ1-5; D may be TRBD1 (6 bases). V was cut by 4 bases and J by 3 bases, with 14 bases left in between. The CDR3 has 15 amino acids. Germline assignment: CDR1 SGDLS and CDR2 YYNGEE. CDR3 bases: TGTGCCAGCAGCCCCTGGGGGGCCGTCAATCAGCCCCAGCATTTT. Translated, it gives CASSPWGAVNQPQHF.

The V and J genes are TRBV10-3 and TRBJ2-1, with no clear D. V was clipped by 3 bases and J by 3 bases, with 9 bases between them. Germline V lookup: CDR1 ENHRY, CDR2 SYGVKD. This CDR3 contains 14 residues. This CDR3 is CAISERTLYNEQFF. CDR3 bases: TGTGCCATCAGTGAAAGGACGCTCTACAATGAGCAGTTCTTC.

J is TRBJ2-5 and V is TRBV6-6, with a tentative D call TRBD1 (6 bases). The CDR3 sequence is 15 residues long. Germline-derived CDR1 and CDR2 are MNHNY and SVGAGI (reference sequence). The V and J ends lost 6 bases and 2 bases respectively, with 16 bases between them. The CDR3 coding sequence is TGTGCCAGCAGCTCAGGACAGATTCTTCAAGAGACCCAGTACTTC. Its translation is CASSSGQILQETQYF.

V gene TRBV5-6 combines with J gene TRBJ1-2; tentatively, D is TRBD1 (6 bases). Germline V lookup: CDR1 SGHDT, CDR2 YYEEEE. The CDR3 has 13 amino acids. V was pared by 2 bases and J by 7 bases, with 12 bases between. Here the CDR3 DNA reads TGTGCCAGCAGCTTAGGGGGTTTCGGTGGCTACACCTTC. Its translation is CASSLGGFGGYTF.

The chain joins TRBV30 to TRBJ2-6; no firm D call. Germline V gene lookup returns CDR1 GTSNPN and CDR2 SVGIG (reference sequence). Trimming took 0 bases from V and 2 from J, leaving 14 bases between them. This CDR3 spans 17 amino acids. The chain's CDR3 is CAWSVLTVLPGANVLTF. As DNA, the CDR3 is TGTGCCTGGAGTGTCTTAACTGTCCTCCCTGGGGCCAACGTCCTGACTTTC.

The chain combines TRBV7-2 with TRBJ2-7, with D possibly matching TRBD2 (6 bases). Trimming took 5 bases from V and 3 from J, leaving 20 bases between them. CDR3 size: 16 residues. CDR1 and CDR2 from the germline V gene are SGHTA and FQGNSA. CDR3 DNA sequence: TGTGCCAGCAGCGTCTCGCCGGGACTCTCGGGCTACGAGCAGTACTTC. This encodes CASSVSPGLSGYEQYF.

This clone was detected a few times. The genes are TRBV29-1 and TRBJ2-7; D not certain. The CDR3 totals 11 residues. Looked up from germline, CDR1 is SQVTM and CDR2 is ANQGSEA. V lost 4 bases to trimming and J lost 3 bases, with 7 bases between them. The CDR3 spells CSVGDGYEQYF. The CDR3 DNA is TGCAGCGTTGGTGACGGCTACGAGCAGTACTTC.

The chain joins TRBV2 to TRBJ2-3; weak D call: TRBD1 (5 bases). CDR1 and CDR2 (germline): SNHLY, FYNNEI. The CDR3 loop spans 16 amino acids. V was cut by 5 bases and J by 3 bases, with 18 bases left in between. The chain's CDR3 is CASSQEGAGKTDTQYF. The CDR3 bases are TGTGCCAGCAGTCAGGAAGGGGCAGGGAAAACAGATACGCAGTATTTT.

This CDR3 reads CASSPTSGSSYEQYF. CDR3 nucleotides: TGTGCCAGCAGCCCGACTAGCGGGAGTTCCTACGAGCAGTACTTC. V is TRBV6-5 and J is TRBJ2-7, with 12 bases fitting TRBD2. Trimming took 6 bases from V and 1 from J; bases not matched to a gene: 4. This CDR3 comprises 15 residues. CDR1 is MNHEY and CDR2 is SVGAGI in the germline V gene.

The chain uses TRBV28 and TRBJ2-3; perhaps TRBD2 as D (7 bases). This CDR3 region has 16 residues. Germline CDR1 is MDHEN and CDR2 is SYDVKM. V was trimmed by 3 bases and J by 6 bases, leaving 19 bases between them. The CDR3 region has the DNA TGTGCCAGCAGTTTCCTGTCGACGGGGGGCTCGGATACGCAGTATTTT. Protein sequence: CASSFLSTGGSDTQYF.

The count of this clone is one. V gene TRBV5-3 combines with J gene TRBJ1-2; tentative D call: TRBD1 (5 bases). TRBV5-3 is annotated as an ORF whose role is uncertain. V was clipped by 8 bases and J by 5 bases, with 22 bases between them. The CDR3 is 15 amino acids. CDR3 sequence reads: CASSQPTVGTYGYTF. The CDR3 coding sequence is TGTGCCAGCAGCCAACCTACAGTAGGGACTTATGGCTACACCTTC.

The rearrangement links TRBV7-9 to TRBJ2-3, with D possibly called TRBD1 or TRBD2 (5 bases each). V lost 1 base to trimming and J lost 2 bases, with 13 bases between them. The CDR3 totals 16 residues. Germline V gene lookup returns CDR1 SEHNR and CDR2 FQNEAQ (reference sequence). The CDR3 sequence: CASSLGGKGFTDTQYF. In DNA form, the CDR3 reads TGTGCCAGCAGCTTAGGGGGGAAGGGGTTCACAGATACGCAGTATTTT.

This clone turned up a few times. Within the sample, other DNA sequences also encode this same CDR3. The rearrangement joins TRBV2 to TRBJ2-7; D not resolved. Trimming shortened V by 5 bases and J by 3 bases, and 2 bases separated the two germline ends. Per germline, CDR1 SNHLY and CDR2 FYNNEI. The CDR3 consists of 10 residues. This CDR3 is CASSLYEQYF. The CDR3 nucleotides are TGTGCCAGCAGTCTCTACGAGCAGTACTTC.

The V gene is TRBV5-1, the J gene TRBJ2-1; a weak D match, TRBD2 (6 bases). Per germline, CDR1 SGHRS and CDR2 YFSETQ. The ends were cut back, 0 bases at V and 7 bases at J, with 14 bases in the middle. The CDR3 consists of 15 residues. CDR3 nucleotides: TGCGCCAGCAGCTTGGCCTCCCAAGGGAGGAATGAGCAGTTCTTC. It is translated as CASSLASQGRNEQFF.

This chain uses TRBV27 with TRBJ2-3; 7 bases match TRBD2. Per the germline V gene, CDR1 is MNHEY and CDR2 is SMNVEV (reference sequence). This CDR3 is 20 amino acids long. The V and J ends lost 5 bases and 4 bases, in that order; junction bases with no gene match: 24. The CDR3 DNA is TGTGCCAGCAGTCCGATTGCACCCCCCGGGTGGGCGGGAGTAGCAGATACGCAGTATTTT. Its protein is CASSPIAPPGWAGVADTQYF.

The sample holds a few counts of this clone. The chain employs TRBV28 and TRBJ2-1; a weak D match, TRBD1 (5 bases). This CDR3 is built from 11 residues. Germline values: CDR1 MDHEN, CDR2 SYDVKM. V was clipped by 5 bases and J by 10 bases, with 9 bases between them. In nucleotides, the CDR3 is TGTGCCAGCAGTACCGGACACGAGCAGTTCTTC. Translation gives CASSTGHEQFF.

The chain uses TRBV9 and TRBJ1-2, with a possible D match to TRBD1 (6 bases). This CDR3 has 15 residues. V lost 0 bases to trimming and J lost 6 bases, with 15 bases between them. Per the germline V gene, CDR1 is SGDLS and CDR2 is YYNGEE. CDR3 protein: CASSVGGPTGNGYTF. The DNA of the CDR3 is TGTGCCAGCAGCGTAGGGGGTCCTACAGGGAATGGCTACACCTTC.

The sample holds a few counts of this clone. This rearrangement joins TRBV27 to TRBJ1-1; D is undetermined. V lost 5 bases, J lost 1 base, and 8 bases lay in between. The germline V gene has CDR1 MNHEY and CDR2 SMNVEV (reference sequence). This CDR3 has 13 amino acids. CDR3 in DNA: TGTGCCAGCAGTCTAGACTGGAACACTGAAGCTTTCTTT. Its protein is CASSLDWNTEAFF.

The chain has TRBV7-9 and TRBJ1-2; TRBD1 matches at 7 bases. Per germline, CDR1 SEHNR and CDR2 FQNEAQ (reference sequence). V gave up 3 bases and J gave up 7 bases; unmatched junction bases: 11. The CDR3 covers 15 residues. This CDR3 reads CASSFLPTGATGYTF. For the CDR3, the DNA is TGTGCCAGCAGCTTCCTTCCTACAGGGGCAACTGGCTACACCTTC.

The V gene is TRBV27, the J gene TRBJ2-6; D uncertain. The ends were cut back, 2 bases at V and 0 bases at J, with 14 bases in the middle. The CDR3 runs to 18 residues. CDR1 and CDR2 from the germline V gene are MNHEY and SMNVEV (reference sequence). This CDR3 reads CASSLISGLSSGANVLTF. As DNA, the CDR3 is TGTGCCAGCAGTTTAATTTCCGGCTTGAGCTCTGGGGCCAACGTCCTGACTTTC. The complete variable domain, with remaining parts taken from reference TRBV27 and TRBJ2-6, reads EAQVTQNPRYLITVTGKKLTVTCSQNMNHEYMSWYRQDPGLGLRQIYYSMNVEVTDKGDVPEGYKVSRKEKRNFPLILESPSPNQTSLYFCASSLISGLSSGANVLTFGAGSRLTVL.

The V gene is TRBV2, the J gene TRBJ1-6; no clear D gene. Per germline, CDR1 SNHLY and CDR2 FYNNEI. The ends were cut back, 6 bases at V and 10 bases at J, with 13 bases in the middle. The CDR3 is 13 amino acids. The CDR3 is CASRRVSDSPLHF. CDR3 nucleotide sequence: TGTGCCAGCAGGAGGGTATCTGACTCACCCCTCCACTTT. The entire variable domain, with the rest obtained from reference TRBV2 and TRBJ1-6, is as follows: EPEVTQTPSHQVTQMGQEVILRCVPISNHLYFYWYRQILGQKVEFLVSFYNNEISEKSEIFDDQFSVERPDGSNFTLKIRSTKLEDSAMYFCASRRVSDSPLHFGNGTRLTVT.

The rearrangement links TRBV9 to TRBJ2-7, with a weak D call TRBD2 (7 bases). Germline V lookup: CDR1 SGDLS, CDR2 YYNGEE. The CDR3 has 13 amino acids. The ends were cut back, 3 bases at V and 5 bases at J, with 12 bases in the middle. CDR3: CASSEGGADEQYF. In DNA form, the CDR3 reads TGTGCCAGCAGCGAAGGGGGGGCAGACGAGCAGTACTTC. Variable domain in full (rest from reference TRBV9 and TRBJ2-7): DSGVTQTPKHLITATGQRVTLRCSPRSGDLSVYWYQQSLDQGLQFLIQYYNGEERAKGNILERFSAQQFPDLHSELNLSSLELGDSALYFCASSEGGADEQYFGPGTRLTVT.

This chain uses TRBV15 with TRBJ2-5, with a possible D match to TRBD2 (6 bases). The ends were cut back, 2 bases at V and 5 bases at J, with 15 bases in the middle. The CDR3 is made up of 15 amino acids. Germline loops: CDR1 LNHNV, CDR2 YYDKDF (reference sequence). This chain's CDR3 is CATSRSWTTMETQYF. CDR3 in DNA: TGTGCCACCAGCAGATCATGGACTACTATGGAGACCCAGTACTTC.

J is TRBJ2-7 and V is TRBV2; no definite D call. V was pared by 0 bases and J by 4 bases, with 7 bases between. This CDR3 is built from 13 residues. Per germline, CDR1 SNHLY and CDR2 FYNNEI. In DNA, the CDR3 is TGTGCCAGCAGTGAAGCAGGGAAATACGAGCAGTACTTC. Its protein product is CASSEAGKYEQYF.

On this clone itself: Other nucleotide sequences from this sample produce the same CDR3. The chain recombines TRBV29-1 with TRBJ2-7; 7 bases align to TRBD1. V lost 7 bases to trimming and J lost 4 bases; unmatched junction nucleotides: 13. The CDR3 is 14 amino acids. Germline values: CDR1 SQVTM, CDR2 ANQGSEA. In nucleotides, the CDR3 is TGCAGCGCTACACCGGACAGGACAATTTACGAGCAGTACTTC. Protein: CSATPDRTIYEQYF.

The DNA of the CDR3 is TGTGCCAGCAGGAAACAGGGGGCTATCTACGAGCAGTACTTC. Residues: CASRKQGAIYEQYF. The J gene is TRBJ2-7, the V gene TRBV28; the match to TRBD1 covers 9 bases. The V segment lost 6 bases and the J segment 3 bases; nucleotides outside the gene matches: 6. CDR3 length: 14 residues. Germline CDR1 and CDR2: MDHEN and SYDVKM.

This clone was counted a single time. The V call is TRBV28, the J call TRBJ1-1; no reliable D call. The germline V gene has CDR1 MDHEN and CDR2 SYDVKM. The V end lost 8 bases, the J end lost 4 bases, and 14 bases lay between the germline ends. The CDR3 totals 13 residues. CDR3 DNA sequence: TGTGCCAGCGGAGAGCTTGAACCCACTGAAGCTTTCTTT. It encodes CASGELEPTEAFF.

The V and J genes are TRBV25-1 and TRBJ2-1; D remains unclear. V was cut by 3 bases and J by 9 bases, with 15 bases left in between. Germline V gene data show CDR1 as MGHDK and CDR2 as SYGVNS. The CDR3 spans 14 residues. CDR3 residues: CASSDSLRSGEQFF. The DNA of the CDR3 is TGTGCCAGCAGTGATTCACTCAGGTCAGGTGAGCAGTTCTTC.

The genes are TRBV18 and TRBJ1-3; D remains ambiguous. V shed 2 bases and J shed 4 bases, with 12 bases lying between them. The CDR3 totals 15 residues. Germline CDR1 reads KGHSH; CDR2 reads LQKENI. The CDR3: CASSPEPDVGNTIYF. CDR3 in DNA: TGTGCCAGCTCACCAGAGCCCGACGTGGGAAACACCATATATTTT.